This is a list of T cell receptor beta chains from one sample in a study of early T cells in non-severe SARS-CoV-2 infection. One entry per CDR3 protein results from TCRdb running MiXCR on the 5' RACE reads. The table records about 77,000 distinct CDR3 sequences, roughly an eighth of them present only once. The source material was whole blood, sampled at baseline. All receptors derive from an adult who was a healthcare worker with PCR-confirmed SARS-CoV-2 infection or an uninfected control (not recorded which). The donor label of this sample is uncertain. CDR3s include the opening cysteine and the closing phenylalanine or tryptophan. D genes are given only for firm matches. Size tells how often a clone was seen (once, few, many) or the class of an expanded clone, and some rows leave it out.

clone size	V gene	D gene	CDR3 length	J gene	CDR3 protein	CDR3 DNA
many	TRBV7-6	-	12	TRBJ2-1	CASSPIVNEQFF	TGTGCCAGCAGCCCGATTGTGAATGAGCAGTTCTTC
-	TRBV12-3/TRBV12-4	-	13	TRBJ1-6	CASSLDLTSPLHF	TGTGCCAGCAGTTTAGATCTGACTTCACCCCTCCACTTT
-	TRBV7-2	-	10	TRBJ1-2	CASRKGTLTF	TGTGCCAGCAGGAAAGGGACCCTCACCTTC
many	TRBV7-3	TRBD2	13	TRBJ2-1	CASSYGTRDEQFF	TGTGCCAGCAGCTACGGGACTAGGGATGAGCAGTTCTTC
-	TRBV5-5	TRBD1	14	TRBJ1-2	CASSLGTGGNGYTF	TGTGCCAGCAGCTTAGGGACAGGGGGCAATGGCTACACCTTC
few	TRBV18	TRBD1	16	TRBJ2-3	CASSPPSRGRTDTQYF	TGTGCCAGCTCACCACCCTCCAGGGGGCGCACAGATACGCAGTATTTT
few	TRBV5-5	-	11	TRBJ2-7	CASRIGVEQYF	TGTGCCAGCAGAATAGGCGTCGAGCAGTACTTC
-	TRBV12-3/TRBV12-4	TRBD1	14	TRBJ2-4	CASRAGQESNIQYF	TGTGCCAGCAGGGCGGGACAGGAGTCGAACATTCAGTACTTC
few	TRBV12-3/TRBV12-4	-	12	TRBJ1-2	CASRGQGIGYTF	TGTGCCAGCCGGGGGCAGGGGATCGGCTACACCTTC
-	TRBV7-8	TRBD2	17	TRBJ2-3	CASSFGSGSLGTDTQYF	TGTGCCAGCAGCTTTGGTAGCGGGAGTCTTGGCACAGATACGCAGTATTTT
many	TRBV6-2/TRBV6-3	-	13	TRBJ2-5	CASSYIPEETQYF	TGTGCCAGCAGTTATATACCAGAAGAGACCCAGTACTTC
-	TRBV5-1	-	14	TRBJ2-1	CASSLRGSGDEQFF	TGCGCCAGCAGCTTGAGAGGGTCGGGCGATGAGCAGTTCTTC
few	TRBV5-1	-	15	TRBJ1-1	CASSSDPAGNTEAFF	TGCGCCAGCAGCTCTGACCCTGCTGGGAACACTGAAGCTTTCTTT
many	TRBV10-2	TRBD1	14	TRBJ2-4	CASSQGQVQNIQYF	TGCGCCAGCAGTCAAGGACAGGTTCAAAACATTCAGTACTTC
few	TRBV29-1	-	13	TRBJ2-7	CSVRPASSYEQYF	TGCAGCGTTAGACCCGCGAGCTCCTACGAGCAGTACTTC
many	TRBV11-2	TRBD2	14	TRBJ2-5	CASSPKRGGETQYF	TGTGCCAGCAGCCCCAAGCGGGGGGGAGAGACCCAGTACTTC
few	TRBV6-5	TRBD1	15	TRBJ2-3	CASSLRGYGTDTQYF	TGTGCCAGCAGCCTCAGGGGGTATGGGACAGATACGCAGTATTTT
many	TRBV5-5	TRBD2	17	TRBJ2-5	CASSLVSSGGAVETQYF	TGTGCCAGCAGCTTGGTATCTAGCGGGGGGGCCGTTGAGACCCAGTACTTC
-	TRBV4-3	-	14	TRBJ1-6	CASSQEARNSPLHF	TGCGCCAGCAGCCAAGAAGCCAGAAATTCACCCCTCCACTTT
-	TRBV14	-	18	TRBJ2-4	CASSQDQVEGGTKNIQYF	TGTGCCAGCAGCCAAGATCAGGTCGAGGGAGGTACCAAAAACATTCAGTACTTC
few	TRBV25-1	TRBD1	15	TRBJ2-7	CASSEFGQGAYEQYF	TGTGCCAGCAGTGAATTTGGACAGGGGGCTTACGAGCAGTACTTC
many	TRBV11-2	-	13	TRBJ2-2	CASSLMSTGELFF	TGTGCCAGCAGCTTAATGAGCACCGGGGAGCTGTTTTTT
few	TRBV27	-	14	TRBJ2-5	CASSHSGREETQYF	TGTGCCAGCAGTCATTCGGGGAGAGAAGAGACCCAGTACTTC
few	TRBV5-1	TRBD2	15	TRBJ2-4	CASSLPAGDKNIQYF	TGCGCCAGCAGCCTCCCGGCGGGGGATAAAAACATTCAGTACTTC
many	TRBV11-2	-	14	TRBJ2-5	CASSLEVSSETQYF	TGTGCCAGCAGCTTAGAAGTCAGTAGCGAGACCCAGTACTTC
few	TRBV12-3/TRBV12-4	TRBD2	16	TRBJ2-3	CASSLGAGGLKDTQYF	TGTGCCAGCAGTTTAGGAGCGGGGGGGCTTAAAGATACGCAGTATTTT